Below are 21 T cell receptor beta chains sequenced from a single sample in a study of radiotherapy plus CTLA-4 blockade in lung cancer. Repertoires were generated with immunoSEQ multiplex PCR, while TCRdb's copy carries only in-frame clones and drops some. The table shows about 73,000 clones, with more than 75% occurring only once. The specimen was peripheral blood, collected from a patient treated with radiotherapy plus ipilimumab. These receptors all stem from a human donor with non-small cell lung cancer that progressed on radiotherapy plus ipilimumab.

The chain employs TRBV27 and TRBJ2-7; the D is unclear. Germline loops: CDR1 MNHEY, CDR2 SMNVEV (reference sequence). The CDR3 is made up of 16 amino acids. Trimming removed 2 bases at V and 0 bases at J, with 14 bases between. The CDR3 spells CASSLSLSHSSYEQYV. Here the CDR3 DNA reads TGTGCCAGCAGTTTAAGTCTATCACACAGCTCCTACGAGCAGTACGTC.

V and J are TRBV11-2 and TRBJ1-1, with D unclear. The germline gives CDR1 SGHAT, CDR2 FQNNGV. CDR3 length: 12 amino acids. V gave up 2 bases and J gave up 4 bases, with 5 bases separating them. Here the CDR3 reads CASSLPGTEAFF. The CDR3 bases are TGTGCCAGCAGCTTACCAGGCACTGAAGCTTTCTTT. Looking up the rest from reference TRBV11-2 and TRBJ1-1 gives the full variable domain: EAGVAQSPRYKIIEKRQSVAFWCNPISGHATLYWYQQILGQGPKLLIQFQNNGVVDDSQLPKDRFSAERLKGVDSTLKIQPAKLEDSAVYLCASSLPGTEAFFGQGTRLTVV.

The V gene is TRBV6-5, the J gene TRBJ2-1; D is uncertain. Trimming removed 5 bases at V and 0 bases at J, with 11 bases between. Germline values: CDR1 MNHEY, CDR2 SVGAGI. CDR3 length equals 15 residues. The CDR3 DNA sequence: TGTGCCAGCAGTATCATTCAAAGCTCCTACAATGAGCAGTTCTTC. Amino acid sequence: CASSIIQSSYNEQFF.

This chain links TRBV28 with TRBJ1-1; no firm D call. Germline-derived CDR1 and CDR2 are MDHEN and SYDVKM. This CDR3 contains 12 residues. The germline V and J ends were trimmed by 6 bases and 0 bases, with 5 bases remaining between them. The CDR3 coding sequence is TGTGCCAGCAGATTAATGAACACTGAAGCTTTCTTT. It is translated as CASRLMNTEAFF.

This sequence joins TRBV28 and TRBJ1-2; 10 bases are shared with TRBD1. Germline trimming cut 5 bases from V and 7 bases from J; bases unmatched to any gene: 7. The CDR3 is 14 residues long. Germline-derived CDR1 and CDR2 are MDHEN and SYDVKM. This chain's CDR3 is CASSLDRGKGGYTF. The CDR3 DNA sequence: TGTGCCAGCAGTCTGGACAGGGGGAAGGGTGGCTACACCTTC.

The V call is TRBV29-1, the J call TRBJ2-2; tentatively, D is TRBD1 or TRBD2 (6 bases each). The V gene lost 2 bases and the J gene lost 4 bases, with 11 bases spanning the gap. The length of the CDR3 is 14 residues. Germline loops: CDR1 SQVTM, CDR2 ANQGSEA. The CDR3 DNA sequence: TGCAGCGTTGAAAGGGGGGTAGGCACCGGGGAGCTGTTTTTT. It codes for CSVERGVGTGELFF.

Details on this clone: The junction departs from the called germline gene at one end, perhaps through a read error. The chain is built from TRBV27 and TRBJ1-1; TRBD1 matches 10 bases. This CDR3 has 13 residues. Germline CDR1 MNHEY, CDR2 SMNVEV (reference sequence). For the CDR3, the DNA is TGTGCCGTTAAGGACAGGGGGAACGCTGAAGCTTTCTTT. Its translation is CAVKDRGNAEAFF.

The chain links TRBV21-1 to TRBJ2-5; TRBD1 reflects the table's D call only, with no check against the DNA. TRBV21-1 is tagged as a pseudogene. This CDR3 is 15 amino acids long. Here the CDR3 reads CASSKVDRLQETQYF. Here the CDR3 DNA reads TGTGCCAGCAGCAAAGTAGACAGACTTCAAGAGACCCAGTACTTC.

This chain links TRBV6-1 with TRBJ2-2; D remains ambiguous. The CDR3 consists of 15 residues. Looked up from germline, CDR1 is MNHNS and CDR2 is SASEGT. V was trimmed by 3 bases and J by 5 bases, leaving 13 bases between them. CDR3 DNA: TGTGCCAGCAGTGATCTCGCGGATAAAACCGGGGAGCTGTTTTTT. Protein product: CASSDLADKTGELFF.

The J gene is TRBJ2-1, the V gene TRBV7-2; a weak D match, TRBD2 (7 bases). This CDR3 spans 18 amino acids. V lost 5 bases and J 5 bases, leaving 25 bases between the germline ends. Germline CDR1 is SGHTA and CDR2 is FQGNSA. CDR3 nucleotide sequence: TGTGCCAGCAGCACAGGAGGGGGGGGGTCATGGTTCCACAATGAGCAGTTCTTC. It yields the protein CASSTGGGGSWFHNEQFF.

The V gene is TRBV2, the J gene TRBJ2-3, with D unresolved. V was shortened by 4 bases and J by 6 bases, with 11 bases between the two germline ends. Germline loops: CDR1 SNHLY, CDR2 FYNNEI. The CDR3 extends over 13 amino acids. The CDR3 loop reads CASSGTVWDTQYF. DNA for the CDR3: TGTGCCAGCAGTGGAACGGTGTGGGATACGCAGTATTTT.

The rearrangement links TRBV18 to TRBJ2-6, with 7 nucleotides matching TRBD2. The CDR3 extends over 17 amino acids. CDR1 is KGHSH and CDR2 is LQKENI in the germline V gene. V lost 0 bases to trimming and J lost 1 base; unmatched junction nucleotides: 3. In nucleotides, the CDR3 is TGTGCCAGCTCACCACCCTTGGGAGGGTCTGGGGCCAACGTCCTGACTTTC. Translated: CASSPPLGGSGANVLTF.

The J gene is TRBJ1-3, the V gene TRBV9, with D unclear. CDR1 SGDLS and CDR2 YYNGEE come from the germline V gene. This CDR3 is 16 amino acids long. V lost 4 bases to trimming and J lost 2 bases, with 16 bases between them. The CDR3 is CASSPTLDLTGNTIYF. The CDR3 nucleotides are TGTGCCAGCAGCCCTACCCTCGACTTAACTGGAAACACCATATATTTT.

The CDR3 DNA is TGTGCCAGCAGTCAGGGACTTTTTGGTGAGCAGTTCTTC. This encodes CASSQGLFGEQFF. The V call is TRBV6-6, the J call TRBJ2-1, with a weak D call TRBD2 (6 bases). Germline CDR1 is MNHNY and CDR2 is SVGAGI (reference sequence). V was trimmed by 5 bases and J by 9 bases, leaving 14 bases between them. This CDR3 is built from 13 residues.

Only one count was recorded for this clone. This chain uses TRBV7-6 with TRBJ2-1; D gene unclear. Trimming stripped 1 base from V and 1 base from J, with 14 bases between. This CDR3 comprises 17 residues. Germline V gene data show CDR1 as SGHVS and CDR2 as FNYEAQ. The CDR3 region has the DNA TGTGCCAGCAGCTTAGAAAGGGCAGCCTATTCCTACAATGAGCAGTTCTTC. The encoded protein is CASSLERAAYSYNEQFF.

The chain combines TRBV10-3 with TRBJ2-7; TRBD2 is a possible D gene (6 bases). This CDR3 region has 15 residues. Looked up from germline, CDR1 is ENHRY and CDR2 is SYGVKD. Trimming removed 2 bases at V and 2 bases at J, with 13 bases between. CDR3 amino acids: CAISEPQERAYEQYF. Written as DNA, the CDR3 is TGTGCCATCAGTGAGCCCCAAGAGCGGGCCTACGAGCAGTACTTC.

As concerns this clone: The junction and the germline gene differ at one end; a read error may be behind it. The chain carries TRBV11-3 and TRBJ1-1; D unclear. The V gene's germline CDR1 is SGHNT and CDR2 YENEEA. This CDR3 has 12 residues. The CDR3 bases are TGTGCCAGCAGCCTAGACGGAAATGAAGCTTTCTTT. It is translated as CASSLDGNEAFF.

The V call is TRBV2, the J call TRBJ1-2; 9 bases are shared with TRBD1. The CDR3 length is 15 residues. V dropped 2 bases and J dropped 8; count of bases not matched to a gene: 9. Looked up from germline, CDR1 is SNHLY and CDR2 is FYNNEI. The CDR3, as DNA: TGTGCCAGCAGTGAACGGGACAGGGCCCCTCGGGGCTACACCTTC. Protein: CASSERDRAPRGYTF.

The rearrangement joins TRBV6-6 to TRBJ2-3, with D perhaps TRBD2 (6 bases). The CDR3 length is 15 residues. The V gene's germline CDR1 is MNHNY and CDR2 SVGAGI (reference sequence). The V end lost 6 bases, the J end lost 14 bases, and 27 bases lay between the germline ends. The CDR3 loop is CASRGFGAGPNLVYF. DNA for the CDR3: TGTGCCAGCAGGGGCTTTGGGGCGGGACCAAATTTGGTGTATTTT.

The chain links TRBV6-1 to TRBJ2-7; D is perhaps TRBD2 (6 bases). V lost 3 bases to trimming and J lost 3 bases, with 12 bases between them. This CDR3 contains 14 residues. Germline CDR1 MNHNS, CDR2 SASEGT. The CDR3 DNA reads TGTGCCAGCAGTGACGGTGGGGGGTTCTACGAGCAGTACGTC. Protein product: CASSDGGGFYEQYV.

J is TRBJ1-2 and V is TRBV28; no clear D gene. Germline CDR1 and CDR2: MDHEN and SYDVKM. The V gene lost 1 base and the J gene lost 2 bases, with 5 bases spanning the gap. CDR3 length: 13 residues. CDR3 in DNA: TGTGCCAGCAGTTTATCAGAAAACTATGGCTACACCTTC. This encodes CASSLSENYGYTF.